Presented here are 3 T cell receptor beta chains from one specimen sequenced in a study of OX40 agonist ivuxolimab in advanced cancers. The data were produced by immunoSEQ multiplex PCR, yet TCRdb's version contains in-frame clones alone and is incomplete. The sample holds tens of thousands of clones, around 90% seen once. The input for sequencing was CD4+ or CD8+ T cells sorted from blood, taken in a trial of the OX40 agonist ivuxolimab. These TCRs come from an adult with an advanced solid tumor such as melanoma, head and neck, liver or kidney cancer.

The chain couples TRBV6-5 to TRBJ2-7, with D perhaps given as TRBD1 or TRBD2 (5 bases each). Germline lookup yields CDR1 MNHEY and CDR2 SVGAGI. V gave up 6 bases and J gave up 7 bases, with 19 bases separating them. The CDR3 loop spans 14 amino acids. The chain's CDR3 is CASRSRRGPGEQYF. The CDR3 nucleotides are TGTGCCAGCAGGTCTCGCCGGGGCCCGGGAGAGCAGTACTTC.

J is TRBJ1-6 and V is TRBV7-2; D not certain. Trimming stripped 1 base from V and 7 bases from J, with 8 bases between. The CDR3 totals 14 residues. CDR1 is SGHTA and CDR2 is FQGNSA in the germline V gene. CDR3 region: CASSLEAGNSPLHF. The CDR3 bases are TGTGCCAGCAGCTTAGAGGCGGGGAATTCACCCCTCCACTTT.

This chain links TRBV7-6 with TRBJ2-7, with TRBD1 matching over 9 bases. The V segment lost 5 bases and the J segment 3 bases; nucleotides outside the gene matches: 5. The CDR3 is 14 amino acids. Germline CDR1 reads SGHVS; CDR2 reads FNYEAQ. CDR3 loop: CASSVGQGGYEQYF. The CDR3 coding sequence is TGTGCCAGCAGCGTGGGACAGGGAGGCTACGAGCAGTACTTC.